A selection of T cell receptor beta chains follows, all from one sample in a study of blood T cells in healthy people across ages. MiXCR, run by TCRdb on the 5' RACE reads, gives a single entry per CDR3 protein. This table holds about 780,000 distinct CDR3 sequences, 20% to 30% found once. The same sample was also used in a study of T cells of mothers and their children.

The source material was blood. Source of these receptors: a boy between 10 and 17 years old in good health. The conserved cysteine and the conserved F or W are not part of the CDR3 here.

V gene	CDR3 protein
TRBV9	ASSRPGGQDTQY
TRBV7-9	ASSRGTIAF
TRBV10-2	ASKRTSGHNEQF
TRBV5-4	ASSPPGSGVYGYT
TRBV9	ASSVGLAGLKETQY
TRBV6-1	ASSPLAGGLVAKNIQY
TRBV2	ASNRAPAPEKLF
TRBV7-9	ASSLAYLRLAGPPEQF
TRBV5-4	ASSSRAADGANVLT
TRBV5-1	ASSVELAGLDNQPQH
TRBV12-3/TRBV12-4	ASQTGTDIDTQY
TRBV12-3/TRBV12-4	ASSFGGKETQY
TRBV12-3/TRBV12-4	ASSLVLRSPETQY
TRBV6-6	ASSYRDTTGELF
TRBV29-1	SVPLSSGANVLT
TRBV9	ASSADGTDYNEQF
TRBV7-9	ASSGLAGGDYNEQF
TRBV20-1	SAILGGAIQETQY
TRBV5-1	ASSSEGGADTQY
TRBV6-2/TRBV6-3	ASSLPRASKNIQY
TRBV20-1	TALGFYNEQF
TRBV30	AWSVLPGDREKLF
TRBV12-3/TRBV12-4	TSSRTIVGLRTGLKNIQY
TRBV7-8	ASSLARVRANEQF
TRBV7-8	ASSAMNRTVSEQY
TRBV15	ATSRDGGTRQETQY
TRBV14	ASSQGGQGSGTLH
TRBV11-1	AIPLKGRADTQY